This T cell receptor (beta chain) was obtained from a study of blood T cell repertoires in COVID-19. Study-level information: Whether acute or convalescent, the COVID-19 samples came from the United States, Italy and Spain. The analysed material was cDNA or gDNA that came from T cells, B-cell-depleted T cells, or PBMCs.

The CDR3 covers 17 residues. V lost 2 bases and J 5 bases, leaving 20 bases between the germline ends. Germline CDR1 MNHNS, CDR2 SASEGT. In the original workflow: Researchers report that nucleated cell counts were estimated from reference gene primer amplification. Generated by immunoSEQ multiplex PCR, the TCRdb table keeps only in-frame clones and is missing some. Clone size and the V and J calls come from that table; the DNA yielded D and trimming. The sample yields some 46,000 clones, about four fifths seen once. The origin of this receptor is a man in his 60s with active COVID-19. Sequenced: peripheral blood. The chain carries TRBV6-1 and TRBJ2-3; the D gene is possibly TRBD1 (5 bases). The CDR3 coding sequence is TGTGCCAGCAGTGAACAGACCACACAGGCGCGTGGAGATACGCAGTATTTT. Translation gives CASSEQTTQARGDTQYF.